This T cell receptor beta chain was captured by sequencing in a study of T cell repertoires in cytomegalovirus infection (dated by TCRdb to between 2018 and 2020). With regard to the full study: Alongside well-studied HLA-B-restricted epitopes, the peptide stimulations were aimed at recently identified HLA-C-restricted CMV epitopes, whose presentation resists viral immunomodulation. Because public TCR beta signatures pointed to carriage of CMV infection together with the matching HLA type, the HLA type of each donor mattered for the analysis. Overall study outcomes, separate from this receptor: In both this cohort and an independent roughly 400-donor cohort, the cumulative frequency of public TCR beta family members distinguished carriers of CMV infection plus the relevant HLA type. The ex vivo response was dominated by HLA-C-restricted CMV-specific TCR beta clonotypes, which also provided the single most frequent clonotype in two of eight donors.

The treatment or condition label, read with the paper, signifies: in vitro stimulation with specific CMV peptide epitopes to enrich CMV-specific T cells. Sequencing relied on an Illumina HiSeq 1500. TCRdb reworked the public reads: Q25 trimming with fastp, MiXCR clone assembly, productive beta chains retained. Rows matching on CDR3 protein sequence are summarized as one entry with the most common DNA and genes. Recorded for this sample are around 300,000 distinct CDR3 sequences; approximately 25% of them occurred a single time. 13% of the sample lies in the top ten. A remark on this clonotype: The target of this receptor is not known. Qualities for individual bases were not recorded, and no much larger clone is one base off.

The germline V end is reduced by 0 bases and the J end by 3 bases; junction bases left unmatched: 1. CDR1 and CDR2 (SGHAT, FQNNGV) derive from the germline V gene. From the cysteine through the phenylalanine, the CDR3 covers 14 amino acids. Only the CDR3 DNA is retained, 42 bases long and in frame from the first base. The specimen comprised cultured PBMCs, sampled from culture after CMV antigen stimulation. This TCR came from a human donor in good health (CMV status not recorded). Some clones in this sample may be carry-over from other donors' samples. In this chain, TRBV11-2 is recombined with TRBJ2-7, with 8 middle bases fitting TRBD2. In nucleotides, the sequence is TGTGCCAGCAGCTTAGATAGCGGGATCTACGAGCAGTACTTC. Its protein reads: CASSLDSGIYEQYF.